One T cell receptor (beta chain) is described in this entry. PCR employed 60 Vbeta and 13 Jbeta primers. Sequenced by immunoSEQ multiplex PCR; TCRdb stores in-frame clones only, minus some. The data contain under 200,000 clones, over 75% of them singletons. This CDR3 has 12 amino acids. Germline loops: CDR1 MDHEN, CDR2 SYDVKM. Trimming took off 9 bases at V and 5 bases at J, with 10 bases between the two ends. The data are from a study of cytomegalovirus exposure and HLA in healthy donors. The source of this sequence is a woman aged 18-29 years in good health and CMV-seronegative. The specimen sequenced was PBMCs. The chain has TRBV28 and TRBJ2-2; D gene unclear. The CDR3 spells CASRVSTGELFF. The CDR3, as DNA: TGTGCCAGTCGGGTGTCGACCGGGGAGCTGTTTTTT.